The 16 T cell receptor beta chains below come from one sample, sequenced in a study of shared T cell receptors in the human thymus. Method: immunoSEQ multiplex PCR; TCRdb's copy keeps in-frame clones and lacks some. The table has about 660,000 clones, 88% seen once. These data also featured in a second study, about human thymus T cells.

Sequences were obtained from thymocytes. Source of these receptors: a boy younger than two with a congenital heart defect.

This clone has just one count. The chain links TRBV6-1 to TRBJ2-5; maybe TRBD1 (5 bases). The germline V gene has CDR1 MNHNS and CDR2 SASEGT. The germline V and J ends were trimmed by 2 bases and 5 bases, with 15 bases remaining between them. The CDR3 covers 15 residues. The CDR3: CASSETGSLWETQYF. The DNA for the CDR3 is TGTGCCAGCAGTGAAACAGGATCACTGTGGGAGACCCAGTACTTC.

V usage is TRBV28 and J usage is TRBJ2-1; 10 bases match TRBD2. Germline V gives CDR1 MDHEN, CDR2 SYDVKM. The CDR3 spans 17 residues. J lost 1 base, V lost 3 bases, and 6 bases had no gene match. CDR3 protein: CASSLRASGSSYNEQFF. The CDR3 nucleotides read TGTGCCAGCAGTTTGCGGGCTAGCGGGAGTTCCTACAATGAGCAGTTCTTC.

The rearrangement links TRBV27 to TRBJ2-7; possibly TRBD2 for D (6 bases). This CDR3 is built from 14 residues. CDR1 is MNHEY, CDR2 SMNVEV, per germline (reference sequence). Trimming removed 6 bases from V and 5 bases from J, with 17 bases in between. The CDR3 here is CASSLRAGSHEQYF. CDR3 in DNA: TGTGCCAGCAGCCTTCGAGCGGGTAGCCACGAGCAGTACTTC.

The chain links TRBV28 to TRBJ2-2; D call uncertain. This CDR3 has 15 residues. Trimming removed 3 bases from V and 1 base from J, with 9 bases in between. The germline V gene has CDR1 MDHEN and CDR2 SYDVKM. The CDR3 spells CASSLARMNTGELFF. The CDR3 coding sequence is TGTGCCAGCAGTTTGGCCAGGATGAACACCGGGGAGCTGTTTTTT.

This clone was detected only once. CDR3 sequence: CASSRGHGVNQPQHF. CDR3 DNA sequence: TGTGCCAGCTCACGGGGACACGGAGTCAATCAGCCCCAGCATTTT. The chain combines TRBV18 with TRBJ1-5; perhaps TRBD1 as D (6 bases). The length of the CDR3 is 15 residues. Germline CDR1 KGHSH, CDR2 LQKENI. V was trimmed by 4 bases and J by 3 bases, leaving 13 bases between them.

This sequence joins TRBV27 and TRBJ2-1; 11 bases agree with TRBD2. Germline CDR1 and CDR2: MNHEY and SMNVEV (reference sequence). V gave up 10 bases and J gave up 6 bases; unmatched junction bases: 14. This CDR3 has 16 amino acids. CDR3 protein: CATYPGASGRSNEQFF. In DNA form, the CDR3 reads TGTGCCACCTACCCCGGGGCTAGCGGGAGGTCCAATGAGCAGTTCTTC.

This clone was detected only once. V is TRBV10-2 and J is TRBJ2-6; the D is unclear. The CDR3 length is 15 residues. Trimming took off 7 bases at V and 0 bases at J, with 10 bases between the two ends. Germline V gene data show CDR1 as WSHSY and CDR2 as SAAADI. CDR3 DNA: TGCGCCAGCACGGAGCGCCACTCTGGGGCCAACGTCCTGACTTTC. This translates into CASTERHSGANVLTF.

This clone was found once. This chain links TRBV7-2 with TRBJ2-1, with 13 bases aligning to TRBD2. This CDR3 is built from 17 residues. The junction had 6 bases not matched to a gene; V was cut back by 5 bases and J by 2 bases. CDR1 SGHTA and CDR2 FQGNSA come from the germline V gene. As DNA, the CDR3 is TGTGCCAGCAGCCCTCGGACTAGCGGGAGAACCTACAATGAGCAGTTCTTC. It is translated as CASSPRTSGRTYNEQFF.

The chain recombines TRBV28 with TRBJ1-2, with 7 nucleotides matching TRBD1. This CDR3 is 14 amino acids long. Germline V gene lookup returns CDR1 MDHEN and CDR2 SYDVKM. With 4 bases clipped from V and 5 bases from J, the junction kept 7 bases outside the gene matches. For the CDR3, the DNA is TGTGCCAGCAGTTCCCAGGGGGTGGAGTATGGCTACACCTTC. Its translation is CASSSQGVEYGYTF.

The chain couples TRBV28 to TRBJ2-1; D may be TRBD2 (5 bases). The V and J ends lost 2 bases and 12 bases respectively, with 11 bases between them. The CDR3 totals 12 residues. Germline V lookup: CDR1 MDHEN, CDR2 SYDVKM. The CDR3 coding sequence is TGTGCCAGCAGTTTAACATGGCGGGCGCAGTTCTTC. It is translated as CASSLTWRAQFF.

This chain links TRBV4-2 with TRBJ2-5, with D maybe TRBD1 (6 bases). Trimming left V 5 bases short and J 9 bases short, with 13 bases between. The CDR3 runs 12 residues. The germline V gene encodes CDR1 LGHNA and CDR2 YNFKEQ. The CDR3 DNA follows: TGTGCCAGCAGCGAGGCACAGGGTTCCCAGTACTTC. Protein product: CASSEAQGSQYF.

This rearrangement joins TRBV10-2 to TRBJ2-2, with TRBD1 matching over 9 bases. Germline values: CDR1 WSHSY, CDR2 SAAADI. V was clipped by 4 bases and J by 1 base; unmatched bases: 7. The CDR3 sequence is 17 residues long. The CDR3 protein is CASSVQGAERNTGELFF. The CDR3 nucleotides are TGCGCCAGCAGTGTACAGGGGGCTGAGCGGAACACCGGGGAGCTGTTTTTT.

The chain links TRBV6-6 to TRBJ1-2; a weak D match, TRBD1 (5 bases). With 5 bases removed from V and 0 bases from J, the gap between germline ends came to 16 bases. Germline V CDR1 and CDR2: MNHNY, SVGAGI (reference sequence). There are 16 residues in the CDR3. CDR3 sequence reads: CASSKSDSGANYGYTF. In nucleotides, the CDR3 is TGTGCCAGCAGTAAAAGCGACAGTGGAGCTAACTATGGCTACACCTTC.

This chain uses TRBV5-1 with TRBJ2-3; 7 bases are a match to TRBD2. Germline-derived CDR1 and CDR2 are SGHRS and YFSETQ. The CDR3 has 17 residues. The V gene end was trimmed by 5 bases and the J gene end by 5 bases; junction bases not matched to a gene: 17. CDR3 sequence (DNA): TGCGCCAGCAGTTTAGGGGAGGGCCCTACGGTTAGAGATACGCAGTATTTT. Amino acids: CASSLGEGPTVRDTQYF.

The chain combines TRBV28 with TRBJ2-7; a weak D match, TRBD2 (6 bases). V was pared by 4 bases and J by 4 bases, with 14 bases between. The CDR3 is 14 amino acids. Germline V gene sequence: CDR1 MDHEN, CDR2 SYDVKM. CDR3 amino acids: CASSWTGVGYEQYF. CDR3 DNA: TGTGCCAGCAGTTGGACGGGAGTGGGGTACGAGCAGTACTTC.

This clone appeared a few times. This chain links TRBV6-1 with TRBJ2-3; tentative D call: TRBD2 (6 bases). The length of the CDR3 is 15 residues. V shed 4 bases and J shed 6 bases, with 17 bases lying between them. Germline CDR1 reads MNHNS; CDR2 reads SASEGT. CDR3: CASSVRGRRGDTQYF. DNA for the CDR3: TGTGCCAGCAGTGTGCGAGGCCGGCGGGGCGATACGCAGTATTTT.